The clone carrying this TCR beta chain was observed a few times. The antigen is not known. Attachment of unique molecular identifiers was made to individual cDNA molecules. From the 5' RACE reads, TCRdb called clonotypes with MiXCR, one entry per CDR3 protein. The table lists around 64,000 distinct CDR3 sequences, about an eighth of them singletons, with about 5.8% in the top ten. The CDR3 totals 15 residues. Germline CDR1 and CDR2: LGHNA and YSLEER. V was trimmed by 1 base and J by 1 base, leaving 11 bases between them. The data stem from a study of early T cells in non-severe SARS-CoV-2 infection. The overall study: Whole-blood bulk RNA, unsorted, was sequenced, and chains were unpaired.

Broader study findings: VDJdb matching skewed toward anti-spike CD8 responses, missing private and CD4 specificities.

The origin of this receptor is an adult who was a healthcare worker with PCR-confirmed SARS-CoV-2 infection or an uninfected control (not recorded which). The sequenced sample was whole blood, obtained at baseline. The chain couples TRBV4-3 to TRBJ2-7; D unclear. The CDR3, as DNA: TGCGCCAGCAGCCAAGGTCGGTTGGGGTCCTACGAGCAGTACTTC. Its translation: CASSQGRLGSYEQYF.